The clone carrying this T cell receptor (beta chain) was recorded at least ten times. No antigen is known for it. This specimen comes from a study of neurological immune-mediated disorders. The unsorted libraries were made from 2 million PBMCs kept at -80 C. Overall study findings and caveats: The greatest degree of TCR clonal expansion was observed in HTLV-1-associated myelopathy, with the lowest in multiple sclerosis, below that of healthy controls. For the multiple sclerosis repertoire cluster, no association with any clinical or MRI feature was found. Private repertoires in all groups were suggested, as expanded clones shared no CDR3 amino acid sequences across subjects.

TCRdb re-derived calls from the 5' RACE reads in MiXCR, one entry per CDR3 protein. The data hold under 70,000 distinct CDR3 sequences, with 5.2% observed a single time. This sequence was found in a woman aged 25 to 39 with multiple sclerosis. Sequenced: PBMCs.

The DNA for the CDR3 is TGTGCCAGCAGCCCGGGACTAGCGAGCACAGATACGCAGTATTTT. Protein: CASSPGLASTDTQYF. The chain employs TRBV5-6 and TRBJ2-3; TRBD2 matches at 10 bases. This CDR3 region has 15 residues. V trimming: 4 bases; J trimming: 0 bases; junction bases outside the gene matches: 2. Germline V lookup: CDR1 SGHDT, CDR2 YYEEEE.